Below are 28 T cell receptor beta chains sequenced from a single sample in a study of CD8+CD57+ T cells in acquired aplastic anemia (dated by TCRdb to about 2018). Expansion of CD8+CD57+ cells had been shown by flow cytometry in the patients chosen for sequencing. The run used an Illumina HiSeq 2000. Profiling of TCR beta VDJ combinations and CDR3 sequences used genomic DNA as the template. TCRdb applied fastp at Q25 and MiXCR to the public reads, then kept only in-frame beta chains. One record per CDR3 amino acid sequence lists the most common genes and DNA. The sample table shows hundreds of thousands of distinct CDR3 sequences, and about 44% are seen once. Under 9% of the sample lies in the top ten. Sequenced sample: sorted CD4+, CD8+, or CD8+CD57+ T cells (not recorded which) from PBMCs. Every receptor here comes from a human donor with aplastic anemia.

This clonotype was seen a few times. This chain uses TRBV29-1 with TRBJ2-7; 9 bases match TRBD1. The CDR3 is made up of 13 amino acids. V gave up 4 bases and J gave up 7 bases; unmatched junction bases: 8. Per germline, CDR1 SQVTM and CDR2 ANQGSEA. CDR3: CSVGRGQGEEQYF. The CDR3 bases are TGCAGCGTTGGGAGGGGACAGGGTGAAGAGCAGTACTTC.

V is TRBV7-9 and J is TRBJ2-7; TRBD1 aligns across 9 bases. Germline values: CDR1 SEHNR, CDR2 FQNEAQ (reference sequence). CDR3 length: 13 amino acids. V lost 5 bases, J lost 6 bases, and 5 bases stayed unmatched. The CDR3 spells CASSVGQGFEQYF. In nucleotides, the CDR3 is TGTGCCAGCAGCGTCGGACAGGGGTTCGAGCAGTACTTC.

The chain carries TRBV12-3 or TRBV12-4 and TRBJ1-4; 8 positions agree with TRBD1. This CDR3 contains 14 residues. J was trimmed by 7 bases and V by 5 bases; bases with no gene match: 6. The CDR3 DNA sequence: TGTGCCAGCAGTCAGAACAGGGGGAGTGAAAAACTGTTTTTT. This sequence encodes CASSQNRGSEKLFF.

A few counts support this clonotype. A much larger clone is a single base away; this may be a read error. In this CDR3 the conserved last residue, phenylalanine or tryptophan, is missing, so a read error is likely. The chain combines TRBV10-1 with TRBJ2-2; D not resolved. The CDR3 contains 13 residues. The germline V gene has CDR1 WNHNN and CDR2 SYGVQD (reference sequence). The V end lost 3 bases, the J end lost 10 bases, and 12 bases lay between the germline ends. The CDR3 nucleotides are TGCGCCAGCAGTGACAGGTTTGGCGAGGAGCTGTTTTCT. It translates to CASSDRFGEELFS.

This clonotype has more than one count but fewer than ten. J is TRBJ2-7 and V is TRBV5-6, with 8 nucleotides matching TRBD2. The CDR3 totals 13 residues. Trimming cost V 4 bases and J 3 bases; bases outside gene matches: 3. From germline, CDR1 is SGHDT and CDR2 YYEEEE. This CDR3 reads CASSPGGDYEQYF. CDR3 nucleotides: TGTGCCAGCAGCCCGGGGGGGGACTACGAGCAGTACTTC.

This chain uses TRBV2 with TRBJ1-5; possibly TRBD1 for D (5 bases). CDR1 and CDR2 from the germline V gene are SNHLY and FYNNEI. V was cut by 2 bases and J by 5 bases, with 13 bases left in between. This CDR3 comprises 15 residues. In DNA, the CDR3 is TGTGCCAGCAGTGAAACCCTGTGGGGGGATCAGCCCCAGCATTTT. This gives the protein CASSETLWGDQPQHF.

This clonotype was recorded many times. This rearrangement joins TRBV20-1 to TRBJ2-7; perhaps TRBD2 as D (5 bases). The length of the CDR3 is 14 residues. V was cut by 0 bases and J by 4 bases, with 13 bases left in between. Looked up from germline, CDR1 is DFQATT and CDR2 is SNEGSKA (reference sequence). CDR3: CSARDEGRMYEQYF. In DNA, the CDR3 is TGCAGTGCTAGAGATGAGGGCAGAATGTACGAGCAGTACTTC.

The rearrangement links TRBV4-3 to TRBJ2-5; the D gene is possibly TRBD2 (5 bases). V was pared by 0 bases and J by 3 bases, with 14 bases between. Looked up from germline, CDR1 is LGHNA and CDR2 is YSLEER. There are 16 residues in the CDR3. In DNA form, the CDR3 reads TGCGCCAGCAGCCAAGATTCCGGGGTGGGGAAAGAGACCCAGTACTTC. It specifies CASSQDSGVGKETQYF.

Concerning this clonotype: One end of the junction does not line up with germline, which may come from a read error. The chain is built from TRBV25-1 and TRBJ1-1, with TRBD1 matching over 9 bases. The CDR3 runs 13 residues. The germline V gene has CDR1 MGHDK and CDR2 SYGVNS. This CDR3 is CASSEYRDRALSF. For the CDR3, the DNA is TGTGCCAGCAGTGAATACCGGGACAGGGCCCTGTCCTTT.

This clonotype has at least ten counts. CDR3 coding DNA: TGTGCCAGCAGCTTGGGGACAGGGATCGATGAGCAGTTCTTC. It specifies CASSLGTGIDEQFF. The genes are TRBV5-8 and TRBJ2-1, with TRBD1 matching 8 bases. This CDR3 is 14 amino acids long. CDR1 and CDR2 (germline): SGHTS, YDEGEE. Trimming took 0 bases from V and 8 from J; bases not matched to a gene: 4.

As regards this clonotype: No conserved phenylalanine or tryptophan ends this CDR3, so it is likely a read error. The chain uses TRBV20-1 and TRBJ1-2; D remains unclear. The V gene's germline CDR1 is DFQATT and CDR2 SNEGSKA (reference sequence). The CDR3 is 13 residues long. Trimming removed 3 bases from V and 4 bases from J, with 12 bases in between. CDR3 nucleotides: TGCAGTGCTAGGGAGGTACCGAGCTATGGCTACACCTCC. It encodes CSAREVPSYGYTS.

This clonotype turned up a few times. The genes are TRBV7-6 and TRBJ2-3; D ambiguous. This CDR3 contains 16 residues. Germline assignment: CDR1 SGHVS and CDR2 FNYEAQ. V dropped 8 bases and J dropped 6 bases, with 24 bases sitting between them. CDR3 in amino acids: CASQAGDTNTGDTQYF. DNA for the CDR3: TGTGCCAGCCAAGCTGGGGATACGAACACCGGGGATACGCAGTATTTT.

The table lists this clonotype with a few counts. The chain employs TRBV6-6 and TRBJ2-7; the match to TRBD1 covers 9 bases. The germline V gene encodes CDR1 MNHNY and CDR2 SVGAGI (reference sequence). This CDR3 has 16 residues. J gave up 1 base and V 5 bases, and 9 bases lay outside the gene matches. The CDR3 loop reads CASSLGTGSGSYEQYF. As DNA, the CDR3 is TGTGCCAGCAGTCTCGGGACAGGGTCGGGGTCCTACGAGCAGTACTTC.

The chain couples TRBV6-1 to TRBJ1-2, with 9 bases matching TRBD1. Germline CDR1 and CDR2: MNHNS and SASEGT. The J segment lost 6 bases and the V segment lost 4 bases, leaving 6 bases of the junction unmatched. The CDR3 sequence is 14 residues long. The CDR3 loop reads CASSGGQGGDGYTF. As DNA, the CDR3 is TGTGCCAGCAGTGGGGGACAGGGAGGGGATGGCTACACCTTC.

The chain is built from TRBV7-2 and TRBJ1-6, with D possibly being TRBD1 (5 bases). The length of the CDR3 is 13 residues. V was pared by 4 bases and J by 8 bases, with 9 bases between. The V gene's germline CDR1 is SGHTA and CDR2 FQGNSA. The CDR3 is CASSWDGDSPLHF. CDR3 DNA sequence: TGTGCCAGCAGCTGGGACGGCGATTCACCCCTCCACTTT.

The V call is TRBV7-8, the J call TRBJ2-2; tentatively, D is TRBD1 or TRBD2 (6 bases each). This CDR3 contains 16 residues. Germline V gene data show CDR1 as SGHVS and CDR2 as FQNEAQ. V was trimmed by 2 bases and J by 3 bases, leaving 13 bases between them. The CDR3 DNA sequence: TGTGCCAGCAGCTTAAGTGGGGGGCCATACACCGGGGAGCTGTTTTTT. It yields the protein CASSLSGGPYTGELFF.

This chain uses TRBV30 with TRBJ1-1, with D unresolved. The CDR3 is made up of 13 amino acids. Deletions cut 5 bases from V and 2 bases from J, with 12 bases between. The germline V gene encodes CDR1 GTSNPN and CDR2 SVGIG (reference sequence). The CDR3 loop reads CAWASGVNTEAFF. CDR3 in DNA: TGTGCCTGGGCATCCGGGGTCAACACTGAAGCTTTCTTT.

This clonotype has ten or more counts. The chain links TRBV2 to TRBJ1-2; D possibly corresponds to TRBD1 (5 bases). The V end was cut by 3 bases, the J end by 4 bases, with 9 bases between. CDR1 is SNHLY and CDR2 is FYNNEI in the germline V gene. The CDR3 runs 13 residues. As DNA, the CDR3 is TGTGCCAGCAGTGATCGGGACCTCTATGGCTACACCTTC. Translation gives CASSDRDLYGYTF.

As DNA, the CDR3 is TGCGCCAGTTCAAGCGGGAGGGCCCGGAATGAGCAGTTCTTC. Translation gives CASSSGRARNEQFF. The chain recombines TRBV10-2 with TRBJ2-1, with 10 bases matching TRBD2. The CDR3 loop spans 14 amino acids. Germline-derived CDR1 and CDR2 are WSHSY and SAAADI. J lost 7 bases, V lost 9 bases, and 9 bases had no gene match.

This clonotype occurred a few times. The germline gene is not matched at one end of the junction; a read error may be the cause. V gene TRBV9 combines with J gene TRBJ2-1; 9 positions match TRBD2. CDR1 and CDR2 (germline): SGDLS, YYNGEE. The CDR3 consists of 17 residues. CDR3 protein: CAGSVEGGRAGINEQFF. In DNA form, the CDR3 reads TGTGCCGGCAGCGTAGAGGGCGGGAGGGCCGGTATCAATGAGCAGTTCTTC.

At least ten counts were recorded for this clonotype. The genes are TRBV27 and TRBJ2-7; D is unresolved. This CDR3 is built from 13 residues. Trimming removed 5 bases from V and 4 bases from J, with 12 bases in between. Germline-derived CDR1 and CDR2 are MNHEY and SMNVEV (reference sequence). CDR3 in amino acids: CASSEYSRYEQYF. DNA for the CDR3: TGTGCCAGCAGTGAATACTCCAGGTACGAGCAGTACTTC.

This chain joins TRBV27 and TRBJ1-1; 7 nucleotides match TRBD1. V was pared by 5 bases and J by 8 bases, with 17 bases of the junction left unmatched. Germline V gene lookup returns CDR1 MNHEY and CDR2 SMNVEV (reference sequence). The CDR3 runs to 16 residues. CDR3 amino acids: CASSPADRARSREAFF. CDR3 DNA: TGTGCCAGCAGTCCCGCCGACAGGGCGCGCTCTCGGGAAGCTTTCTTT.

This clonotype came up many times. V usage is TRBV16 and J usage is TRBJ1-1; D not certain. This CDR3 region has 15 residues. Trimming left V 0 bases short and J 0 bases short, with 8 bases between. CDR1 and CDR2 (germline): KGHSY, FQNENV. The CDR3 DNA sequence: TGTGCCAGCAGCCAATCACCGGGAATGAACACTGAAGCTTTCTTT. It codes for CASSQSPGMNTEAFF. The full variable domain, in which reference TRBV16 and TRBJ1-1 provide the parts outside the CDR3, is GEEVAQTPKHLVRGEGQKAKLYCAPIKGHSYVFWYQQVLKNEFKFLISFQNENVFDETGMPKERFSAKCLPNSPCSLEIQATKLEDSAVYFCASSQSPGMNTEAFFGQGTRLTVV.

The table lists this clonotype with many counts. The genes are TRBV27 and TRBJ1-6, with a tentative D call TRBD1 (6 bases). Germline V gene data show CDR1 as MNHEY and CDR2 as SMNVEV (reference sequence). The ends were cut back, 3 bases at V and 9 bases at J, with 12 bases in the middle. This CDR3 comprises 14 residues. Here the CDR3 DNA reads TGTGCCAGCAGTTTGAACAGGGCAACTTCACCCCTCCACTTT. It translates to CASSLNRATSPLHF.

The CDR3 spells CAISDRLAIGETQYF. The CDR3 DNA follows: TGTGCCATCAGTGACCGACTAGCTATAGGGGAGACCCAGTACTTC. This chain links TRBV10-3 with TRBJ2-5; 7 bases line up with TRBD2. The CDR3 sequence is 15 residues long. J was trimmed by 5 bases and V by 3 bases; bases with no gene match: 9. Germline loops: CDR1 ENHRY, CDR2 SYGVKD.

This clonotype was counted ten times or more. J is TRBJ1-2 and V is TRBV9; D is unclear. V lost 0 bases and J 4 bases, leaving 10 bases between the germline ends. CDR3 length: 14 residues. Germline-derived CDR1 and CDR2 are SGDLS and YYNGEE. In DNA form, the CDR3 reads TGTGCCAGCAGCGTAGGCAACGGCGGCTATGGCTACACCTTC. Its protein is CASSVGNGGYGYTF.

This clonotype occurred many times. The chain recombines TRBV9 with TRBJ1-1, with a tentative D call TRBD1 (6 bases). The CDR3 extends over 14 amino acids. V was pared by 2 bases and J by 3 bases, with 11 bases between. The germline V gene has CDR1 SGDLS and CDR2 YYNGEE. CDR3 sequence: CASSVGQEDTEAFF. The CDR3 DNA sequence: TGTGCCAGCAGCGTGGGACAAGAGGACACTGAAGCTTTCTTT.

This clonotype was detected ten times or more. V and J are TRBV6-1 and TRBJ2-7; 10 bases fit TRBD2. Germline CDR1 is MNHNS and CDR2 is SASEGT. The V and J ends lost 4 bases and 5 bases, in that order; junction bases with no gene match: 8. CDR3 length: 15 amino acids. The DNA of the CDR3 is TGTGCCAGCAGTGGGCTAGCGGGAGACCCGAACGAGCAGTACTTC. Translated, it gives CASSGLAGDPNEQYF.